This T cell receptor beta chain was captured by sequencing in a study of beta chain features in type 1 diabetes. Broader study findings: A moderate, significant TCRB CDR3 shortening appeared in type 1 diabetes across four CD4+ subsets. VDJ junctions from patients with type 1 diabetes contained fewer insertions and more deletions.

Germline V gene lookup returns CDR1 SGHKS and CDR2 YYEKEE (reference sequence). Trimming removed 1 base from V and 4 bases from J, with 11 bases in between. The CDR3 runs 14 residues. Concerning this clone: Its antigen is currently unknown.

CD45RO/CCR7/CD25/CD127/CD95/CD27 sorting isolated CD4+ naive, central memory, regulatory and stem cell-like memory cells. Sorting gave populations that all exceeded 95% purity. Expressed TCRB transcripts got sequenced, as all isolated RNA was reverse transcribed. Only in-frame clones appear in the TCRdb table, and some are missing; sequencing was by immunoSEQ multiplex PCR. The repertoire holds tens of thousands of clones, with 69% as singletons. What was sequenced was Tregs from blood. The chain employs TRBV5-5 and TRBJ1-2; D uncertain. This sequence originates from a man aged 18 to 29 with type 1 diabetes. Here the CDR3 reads CASSLLGEGYGYTF. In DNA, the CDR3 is TGTGCCAGCAGCTTGCTGGGAGAAGGCTATGGCTACACCTTC.